This T cell receptor (beta chain) derives from a study of blood T cells in healthy people across ages. Broader study findings: Diversity was higher, and naive CD4+ cells more numerous, in long-lived donors than in aged donors. Shifts in expanded clonotypes may have been confounded by donor CMV status, which was unknown.

This CDR3 is 14 amino acids long. The V end lost 7 bases, the J end lost 0 bases, and 11 bases lay between the germline ends. The authors ran a second PCR of 7 to 11 cycles using a sample-barcoded 5' primer and a J-beta primer mix. A template-switch adaptor with 12 random nucleotides tagged each cDNA molecule. TCRdb passed the 5' RACE reads through MiXCR, listing each CDR3 protein once. The table includes some 880,000 distinct CDR3 sequences, under 40% detected once. This clonotype was detected many times. Its antigen is as yet unknown. The TCR sequence derives from a man in his late teens or twenties in good health. The chain links TRBV12-3 or TRBV12-4 to TRBJ2-3; D unresolved. Sample: blood. This CDR3 reads CASNPTPSTDTQYF. The DNA for the CDR3 is TGTGCCAGCAACCCAACCCCAAGCACAGATACGCAGTATTTT.